This T cell receptor (beta chain) was sequenced in a study of blood T cell repertoires in COVID-19. About the research overall: Acute-phase and convalescent COVID-19 samples originated in the United States, Italy and Spain.

The germline gives CDR1 LGHDT, CDR2 YNNKEL (reference sequence). The V and J ends lost 1 base and 7 bases respectively, with 11 bases between them. This CDR3 spans 13 amino acids. Profiled with immunoSEQ multiplex PCR; TCRdb holds only in-frame clones, not every one. Found here are over 20,000 clones, more than 70% of them singletons; the top ten hold 5% to 7.5%. Sequencing used peripheral blood. This sequence originates from a human donor in a cohort sampled during active COVID-19. V gene TRBV3-1 (or the pseudogene TRBV3-2) combines with J gene TRBJ2-7, with D possibly matching TRBD2 (5 bases). The CDR3 DNA sequence: TGTGCCAGCAGCCAAGGGGCTCGGGGAGAGCAGTACTTC. Protein: CASSQGARGEQYF.